What follows is one T cell receptor beta chain and its context. The data are from a study of blood T cell repertoires in COVID-19. Study overall: Samples of COVID-19 (acute and convalescent) were obtained from the United States, Italy and Spain. T cells, B-cell-depleted T cells, or PBMCs supplied cDNA or gDNA.

Generated by immunoSEQ multiplex PCR, the TCRdb table keeps only in-frame clones and is missing some. The sample includes about 80,000 clones, roughly four fifths seen only once; the top ten take less than 40%. Trimming at V came to 4 bases and at J to 10 bases, leaving 6 bases not matched to a gene. This CDR3 has 13 residues. In germline, CDR1 is SGHVS, CDR2 FNYEAQ. This TCR was sampled from a woman in her seventies with acute or convalescent COVID-19. The specimen sequenced was peripheral blood. The chain carries TRBV7-6 and TRBJ2-1, with TRBD2 identical over 8 bases. The CDR3 is CASSSSRTSEQFF. CDR3 bases: TGTGCCAGCAGCTCATCAAGGACTAGCGAGCAGTTCTTC. Supplemented by reference TRBV7-6 and TRBJ2-1, the full variable domain reads GAGVSQSPRYKVTKRGQDVALRCDPISGHVSLYWYRQALGQGPEFLTYFNYEAQQDKSGLPNDRFSAERPEGSISTLTIQRTEQRDSAMYRCASSSSRTSEQFFGPGTRLTVL.